These 21 T cell receptor beta chains originate from one sample sequenced in a study of cytomegalovirus exposure and HLA in healthy donors. 13 Jbeta primers and 60 Vbeta primers were used for the PCR. TCRdb's copy holds only in-frame clones and misses some; the assay was immunoSEQ multiplex PCR. The table shows approximately 70,000 clones, with more than 70% occurring only once. Material for sequencing was PBMCs. These receptors all come from a woman aged 40-49 years in good health and CMV-seropositive.

A few counts support this clone. The chain joins TRBV7-2 to TRBJ2-7; unclear D gene. V lost 1 base and J lost 2, with 6 bases in between. The CDR3 extends over 13 amino acids. CDR1 is SGHTA and CDR2 is FQGNSA in the germline V gene. The CDR3 bases are TGTGCCAGCAGCTTAGTCTCCCCCTACGAGCAGTACTTC. Encoded protein: CASSLVSPYEQYF.

This clone was found a few times. The V call is TRBV30, the J call TRBJ1-2, with D perhaps TRBD1 (6 bases). The CDR3 has 14 residues. Trimming took 0 bases from V and 6 from J, leaving 14 bases between them. CDR1 is GTSNPN and CDR2 is SVGIG in the germline V gene (reference sequence). The CDR3 region is CAWSVGGVTDGYTF. As DNA, the CDR3 is TGTGCCTGGAGTGTAGGGGGGGTAACTGATGGCTACACCTTC.

This clone has just a few counts. The chain uses TRBV19 and TRBJ1-2; 9 nucleotides align to TRBD1. There are 15 residues in the CDR3. With 3 bases clipped from V and 5 bases from J, the junction kept 7 bases outside the gene matches. From germline, CDR1 is LNHDA and CDR2 SQIVND (reference sequence). The CDR3 DNA sequence: TGTGCCAGTAGTATGGGACAGGGCGCTCCGTATGGCTACACCTTC. Its translation is CASSMGQGAPYGYTF.

This chain joins TRBV7-9 and TRBJ1-4; 7 nucleotides match TRBD1. Germline lookup yields CDR1 SEHNR and CDR2 FQNEAQ (reference sequence). This CDR3 contains 15 residues. The trim removed 5 bases at V and 3 bases at J, leaving 6 bases unmatched. The chain's CDR3 is CASSNDRDPNEKLFF. Here the CDR3 DNA reads TGTGCCAGCAGCAACGACAGGGACCCTAATGAAAAACTGTTTTTT.

The chain carries TRBV5-1 and TRBJ2-2; TRBD1 matches 7 bases. The CDR3 has 15 amino acids. The germline CDR1 and CDR2 sequences are SGHRS and YFSETQ. V lost 4 bases to trimming and J lost 6 bases; unmatched junction nucleotides: 9. DNA for the CDR3: TGCGCCAGCAGCCCTCCAGACAGGGATGCCGGGGAGCTGTTTTTT. Translation: CASSPPDRDAGELFF.

V is TRBV18 and J is TRBJ2-5; weak D call: TRBD2 (6 bases). The CDR3 has 19 residues. Germline CDR1 KGHSH, CDR2 LQKENI. Trimming pared 1 base from V and 3 bases from J, leaving 24 bases between. The CDR3 loop is CASSPLGFVRGPPEETQYF. The CDR3 bases are TGTGCCAGCTCACCACTCGGATTTGTGCGGGGCCCGCCGGAAGAGACCCAGTACTTC.

The gene calls are TRBV2 and TRBJ1-2; a possible D gene is TRBD1 (5 bases). The V gene lost 8 bases and the J gene lost 10 bases, with 11 bases spanning the gap. Germline-derived CDR1 and CDR2 are SNHLY and FYNNEI. CDR3 length equals 10 residues. The DNA of the CDR3 is TGTGCCAGCGGAGGAGGGGCCTACACCTTC. Its protein product is CASGGGAYTF.

The chain links TRBV6-1 to TRBJ1-1; no definite D call. The CDR3 loop spans 15 amino acids. Trimming left V 5 bases short and J 3 bases short, with 16 bases between. CDR1 and CDR2 (germline): MNHNS, SASEGT. The DNA for the CDR3 is TGTGCCAGCAGTCCAACTGGAGGCCCCTACACTGAAGCTTTCTTT. Translating gives CASSPTGGPYTEAFF.

The chain couples TRBV29-1 to TRBJ1-1; perhaps TRBD1 as D (5 bases). V lost 6 bases and J lost 3, with 17 bases in between. CDR1 is SQVTM and CDR2 is ANQGSEA in the germline V gene. The length of the CDR3 is 14 residues. CDR3 sequence reads: CSVLPGGVDTEAFF. The CDR3 DNA follows: TGCAGCGTATTGCCCGGGGGGGTGGACACTGAAGCTTTCTTT.

This clone has more than one count but fewer than ten. This sequence joins TRBV7-9 and TRBJ1-4; tentatively, D is TRBD1 (6 bases). V dropped 4 bases and J dropped 6 bases, with 15 bases sitting between them. The germline V gene has CDR1 SEHNR and CDR2 FQNEAQ (reference sequence). The CDR3 spans 15 residues. DNA of the CDR3: TGTGCCAGCAGCTCGGCGAAAGGGGGAGATGAAAAACTGTTTTTT. As protein: CASSSAKGGDEKLFF.

The chain carries TRBV2 and TRBJ2-7, with D maybe TRBD1 (6 bases). The CDR3 is 14 residues long. CDR1 is SNHLY and CDR2 is FYNNEI in the germline V gene. V was shortened by 6 bases and J by 1 base, with 13 bases between the two germline ends. The CDR3 reads CASSRGRASYEQYF. The DNA of the CDR3 is TGTGCCAGCAGCAGGGGACGGGCTTCCTACGAGCAGTACTTC.

This clone was seen only once. The chain links TRBV5-6 to TRBJ2-5; 7 positions agree with TRBD1. Germline lookup yields CDR1 SGHDT and CDR2 YYEEEE. The CDR3 is made up of 15 amino acids. The V and J ends lost 3 bases and 4 bases, in that order; junction bases with no gene match: 9. CDR3 protein: CASSSGTGAGETQYF. As DNA, the CDR3 is TGTGCCAGCAGCTCGGGAACAGGGGCGGGAGAGACCCAGTACTTC.

The chain combines TRBV15 with TRBJ2-7; 7 nucleotides line up with TRBD1. Germline V gives CDR1 LNHNV, CDR2 YYDKDF (reference sequence). The CDR3 extends over 14 amino acids. Unmatched junction bases numbered 9, after V lost 4 bases and J lost 6 bases. CDR3 sequence reads: CATSTVRQGGEQYF. For the CDR3, the DNA is TGTGCCACCAGCACAGTCCGACAGGGCGGCGAGCAGTACTTC.

The rearrangement links TRBV9 to TRBJ2-2; maybe TRBD1 (6 bases). From germline, CDR1 is SGDLS and CDR2 YYNGEE. V was shortened by 3 bases and J by 4 bases, with 13 bases between the two germline ends. The CDR3 has 15 residues. The CDR3 sequence: CASSALRGGTGELFF. As DNA, the CDR3 is TGTGCCAGCAGCGCACTAAGAGGGGGCACCGGGGAGCTGTTTTTT. Full variable domain (missing parts from reference TRBV9 and TRBJ2-2): DSGVTQTPKHLITATGQRVTLRCSPRSGDLSVYWYQQSLDQGLQFLIQYYNGEERAKGNILERFSAQQFPDLHSELNLSSLELGDSALYFCASSALRGGTGELFFGEGSRLTVL.

V is TRBV19 and J is TRBJ1-2; D is possibly TRBD1 (6 bases). Germline assignment: CDR1 LNHDA and CDR2 SQIVND (reference sequence). CDR3 length equals 13 residues. The ends were cut back, 4 bases at V and 2 bases at J, with 8 bases in the middle. The CDR3 nucleotides read TGTGCCAGTAGTAACACAGGGAACTATGGCTACACCTTC. It yields the protein CASSNTGNYGYTF.

The V gene is TRBV6-6, the J gene TRBJ1-5; weak D call: TRBD1 (6 bases). From germline, CDR1 is MNHNY and CDR2 SVGAGI (reference sequence). Trimming took 5 bases from V and 7 from J, leaving 18 bases between them. The CDR3 is made up of 15 amino acids. The CDR3 here is CASSRRRGAGQPQHF. CDR3 nucleotides: TGTGCCAGCAGTCGTCGGCGGGGGGCAGGACAGCCCCAGCATTTT.

The gene calls are TRBV7-9 and TRBJ1-2; D uncertain. The CDR3 runs to 13 residues. The germline CDR1 and CDR2 sequences are SEHNR and FQNEAQ (reference sequence). Trimming pared 3 bases from V and 2 bases from J, leaving 7 bases between. CDR3: CASSFGQNYGYTF. The DNA of the CDR3 is TGTGCCAGCAGCTTTGGTCAGAACTATGGCTACACCTTC.

This clone was counted only a few times. The rearrangement joins TRBV28 to TRBJ1-2; D ambiguous. V lost 5 bases and J lost 3, with 16 bases in between. The CDR3 contains 15 residues. CDR1 and CDR2 from the germline V gene are MDHEN and SYDVKM. The CDR3 DNA sequence: TGTGCCAGCAGTCCTCCGGAGACCGGGGACTATGGCTACACCTTC. It specifies CASSPPETGDYGYTF.

V gene TRBV19 combines with J gene TRBJ2-5; 7 nucleotides line up with TRBD1. This CDR3 comprises 13 residues. After removal of 3 bases from V and 4 bases from J, the junction contained 2 bases not matched to a gene. Germline V lookup: CDR1 LNHDA, CDR2 SQIVND (reference sequence). The CDR3 sequence: CASSITGAETQYF. The CDR3 DNA reads as TGTGCCAGTAGTATTACAGGGGCAGAGACCCAGTACTTC.

The chain links TRBV30 to TRBJ1-1, with a possible D match to TRBD1 (5 bases). Germline V gives CDR1 GTSNPN, CDR2 SVGIG (reference sequence). The CDR3 sequence is 12 residues long. The germline V and J ends were trimmed by 3 bases and 1 base, with 6 bases remaining between them. The CDR3 DNA reads TGTGCCTGGAGAACAGGGAACACTGAAGCTTTCTTT. Amino acids: CAWRTGNTEAFF. The whole variable domain, filled in from reference TRBV30 and TRBJ1-1, reads SQTIHQWPATLVQPVGSPLSLECTVEGTSNPNLYWYRQAAGRGLQLLFYSVGIGQISSEVPQNLSASRPQDRQFILSSKKLLLSDSGFYLCAWRTGNTEAFFGQGTRLTVV.

As to this clone: Likely a read error: the CDR3 ends without its conserved phenylalanine or tryptophan. No DNA is shown, since the ends of the CDR3 on it are uncertain; the CDR3 is the one TCRdb lists. The chain carries TRBV5-4 and TRBJ1-4; the table calls TRBD1, which could not be checked here. Germline-derived CDR1 and CDR2 are SGHNT and YYREEE (reference sequence). The CDR3 is 11 amino acids in total, end residues counted. The CDR3 reads CASSSDRGIEI.